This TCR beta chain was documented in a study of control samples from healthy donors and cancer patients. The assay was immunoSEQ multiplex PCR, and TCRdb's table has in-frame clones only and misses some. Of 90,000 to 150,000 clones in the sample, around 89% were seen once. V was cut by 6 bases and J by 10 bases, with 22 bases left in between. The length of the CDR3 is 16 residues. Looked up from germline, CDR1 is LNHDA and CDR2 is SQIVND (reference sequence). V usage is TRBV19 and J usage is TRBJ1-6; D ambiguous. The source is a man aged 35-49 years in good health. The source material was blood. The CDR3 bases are TGTGCCAGTAGCTACGGCGCGGAGACATTAGCCTCACCCCTCCACTTT. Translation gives CASSYGAETLASPLHF.